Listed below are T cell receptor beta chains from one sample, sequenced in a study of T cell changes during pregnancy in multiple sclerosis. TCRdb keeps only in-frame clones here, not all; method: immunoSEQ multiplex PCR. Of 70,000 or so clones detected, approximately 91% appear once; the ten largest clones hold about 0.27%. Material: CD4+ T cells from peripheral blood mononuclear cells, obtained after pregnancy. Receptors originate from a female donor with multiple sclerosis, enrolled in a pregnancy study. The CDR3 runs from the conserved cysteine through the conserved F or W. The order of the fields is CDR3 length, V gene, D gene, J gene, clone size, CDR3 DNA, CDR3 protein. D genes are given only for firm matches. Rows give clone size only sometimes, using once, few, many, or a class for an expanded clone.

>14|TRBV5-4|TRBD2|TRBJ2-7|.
TGTGCCAGCAGCTGGGCGGGGGGGCTTCGAGAGCAGTACTTC
CASSWAGGLREQYF
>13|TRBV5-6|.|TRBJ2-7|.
TGTGCCAGCAGCTTCTTGGGTGGGGCAGAGCAGTACTTC
CASSFLGGAEQYF
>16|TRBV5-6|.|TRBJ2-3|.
TGTGCCAGCAGCTTGTATCTCGTGCGCGGGACAGATACGCAGTATTTT
CASSLYLVRGTDTQYF
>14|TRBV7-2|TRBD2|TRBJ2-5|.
TGTGCCAGCAGCCAACTAGCGGGGGTTGAGACCCAGTACTTC
CASSQLAGVETQYF
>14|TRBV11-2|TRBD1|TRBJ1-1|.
TGTGCCAGCAGCGTGGACAGGGGTAGCACTGAAGCTTTCTTT
CASSVDRGSTEAFF
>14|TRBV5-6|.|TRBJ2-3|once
TGTGCCAGCAGCTCCCCTCGTAGCACAGATACGCAGTATTTT
CASSSPRSTDTQYF
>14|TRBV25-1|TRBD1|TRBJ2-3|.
TGTGCCAGCAGAGACAGGGTTGTTACAGATACGCAGTATTTT
CASRDRVVTDTQYF
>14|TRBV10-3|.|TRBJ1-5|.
TGTGCCATCAGTGGTCAGGGGTTAGGGCAGCCCCAGCATTTT
CAISGQGLGQPQHF
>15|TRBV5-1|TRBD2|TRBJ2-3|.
TGCGCCAGCAGCTCAGCGGGGACGATCACAGATACGCAGTATTTT
CASSSAGTITDTQYF
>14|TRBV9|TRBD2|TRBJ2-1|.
TGTGCCAGCAGCGTAACTAGCGGACACAATGAGCAGTTCTTC
CASSVTSGHNEQFF
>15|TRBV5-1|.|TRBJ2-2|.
TGCGCCAGCAGAAGGGACTTCGCTAAAGACGGGGAGCTGTTTTTT
CASRRDFAKDGELFF
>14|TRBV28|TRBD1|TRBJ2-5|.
TGTGCCAGCAGTTTACTAACAGGGGGAGAGACCCAGTACTTC
CASSLLTGGETQYF
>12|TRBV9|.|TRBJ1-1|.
TGTGCCAGCAGCGAACAGGAGACTGAAGCTTTCTTT
CASSEQETEAFF
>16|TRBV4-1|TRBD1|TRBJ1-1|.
TGCGCCAGCAGCCAAGGCTGGGACAGGGGGAACACTGAAGCTTTCTTT
CASSQGWDRGNTEAFF
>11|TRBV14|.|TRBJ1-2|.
TGTGCCAGCAGCCCAGGGGTCGGCTACACCTTC
CASSPGVGYTF
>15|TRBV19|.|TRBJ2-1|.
TGTGCCAGTAGTATAGAAAGGGGGGGATACAATGAGCAGTTCTTC
CASSIERGGYNEQFF
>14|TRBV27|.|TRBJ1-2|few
TGTGCCAGCAGTCCCTCGGGGGGCCACTATGGCTACACCTTC
CASSPSGGHYGYTF
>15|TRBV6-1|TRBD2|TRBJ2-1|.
TGTGCCAGCAGTGAAACTAGCGGGGGGATCGGTGAGCAGTTCTTC
CASSETSGGIGEQFF
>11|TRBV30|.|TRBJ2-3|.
TGTGCCTGGCTTGGAGGGCTCATGCAGTATTTT
CAWLGGLMQYF
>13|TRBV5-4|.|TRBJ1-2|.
TGTGCCAGCAGCTTGAGTGGGGCCGGTGGCTACACCTTC
CASSLSGAGGYTF
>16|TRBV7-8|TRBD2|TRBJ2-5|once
TGTGCCAGCAGCCTCGGGGCTAGCGGGACCCAAGAGACCCAGTACTTC
CASSLGASGTQETQYF
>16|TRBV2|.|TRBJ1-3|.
TGTGCCAGCAGTGAAGGACTTCTAAGCTCTGGAAACACCATATATTTT
CASSEGLLSSGNTIYF
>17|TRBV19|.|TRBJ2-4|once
TGTGCCAGTAGTAACCTTCCCCGGGCAGGGGTTGGTGACATTCAGTACTTC
CASSNLPRAGVGDIQYF
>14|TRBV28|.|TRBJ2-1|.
TGTGCCAGCAGTAACGGGGGAAGTTACAATGAGCAGTTCTTC
CASSNGGSYNEQFF
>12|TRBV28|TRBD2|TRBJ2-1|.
TGTGCCAGCAGTCCCTTTAGCGGGATCCAGTTCTTC
CASSPFSGIQFF
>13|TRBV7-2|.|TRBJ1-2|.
TGTGCCAGCAGCTTAGCTCAGGGTCATGGCTACACCTTC
CASSLAQGHGYTF
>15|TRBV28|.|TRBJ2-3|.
TGTGCCAGCAGCCTCAGACACCTTAGCACAGATACGCAGTATTTT
CASSLRHLSTDTQYF
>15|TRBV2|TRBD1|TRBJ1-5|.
TGTGCCAGCTCCTTCTTACAGGGGGCTGGTCAGCCCCAGCATTTT
CASSFLQGAGQPQHF
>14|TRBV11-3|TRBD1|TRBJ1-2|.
TGTGCCAGCAGCCACAGGGGTAAAAGGGGTGGCTACACCTTC
CASSHRGKRGGYTF
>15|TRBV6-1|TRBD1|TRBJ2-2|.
TGTGCCAGCAGAGACCCGGGACAGGGACACGGGGAGCTGTTTTTT
CASRDPGQGHGELFF
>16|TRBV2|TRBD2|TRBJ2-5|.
TGTGCCAGCAGTGAACTGAGCGGGAGGGGCCAAGAGACCCAGTACTTC
CASSELSGRGQETQYF
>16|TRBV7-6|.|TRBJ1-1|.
TGTGCCAGCAGCTTAGCGCGCCCTGGAACGGGCACTGAAGCTTTCTTT
CASSLARPGTGTEAFF
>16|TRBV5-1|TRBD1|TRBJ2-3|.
TGCGCCAGCAGCGTGACAGGGACACTCCCAACAGATACGCAGTATTTT
CASSVTGTLPTDTQYF
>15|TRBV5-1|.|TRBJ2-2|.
TGCGCCAGCAGCTTTGGCGGGGTGAACACCGGGGAGCTGTTTTTT
CASSFGGVNTGELFF
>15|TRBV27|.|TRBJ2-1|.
TGTGCCAGCAGCTTGACTATACGTACGTACAATGAGCAGTTCTTC
CASSLTIRTYNEQFF
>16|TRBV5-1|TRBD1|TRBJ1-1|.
TGCGCCAGCAGCTTGGGGACAGGGCATATGAACACTGAAGCTTTCTTT
CASSLGTGHMNTEAFF
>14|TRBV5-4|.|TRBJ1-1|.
TGTGCCAGCAGCTTGGGGGGGGTCGTCACTGAAGCTTTCTTT
CASSLGGVVTEAFF
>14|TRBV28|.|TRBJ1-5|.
TGTGCCAGCAGTTTAGGTCAGATCAATCAGCCCCAGCATTTT
CASSLGQINQPQHF
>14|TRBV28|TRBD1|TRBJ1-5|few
TGTGCCAGCAGTTTTGGACAGGGCAGGCAGCCCCAGCATTTT
CASSFGQGRQPQHF
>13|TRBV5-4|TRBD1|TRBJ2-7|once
TGTGCCAGCAGGCCTACAGGGGGAGGCGAGCAGTACTTC
CASRPTGGGEQYF
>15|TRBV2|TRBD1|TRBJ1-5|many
TGTGCCAGCAGCCCGGGACAGGGGCCCTATCAGCCCCAGCATTTT
CASSPGQGPYQPQHF
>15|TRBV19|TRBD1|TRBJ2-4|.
TGTGCCAGTAGAGACAGGGTACTAGCCAAAAACATTCAGTACTTC
CASRDRVLAKNIQYF
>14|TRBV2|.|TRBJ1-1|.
TGTGCCAGCAGTGAGAGGCAGATGAACACTGAAGCTTTCTTT
CASSERQMNTEAFF
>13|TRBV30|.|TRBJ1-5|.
TGTGCCTGGAGTGTACAACACAATCAGCCCCAGCATTTT
CAWSVQHNQPQHF
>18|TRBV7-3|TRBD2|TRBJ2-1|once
TGTGCCAGCAGCCCCTGGCGGGCTAGCGGGAGGACATACAATGAGCAGTTCTTC
CASSPWRASGRTYNEQFF
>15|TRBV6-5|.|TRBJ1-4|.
TGTGCCAGCACCGATAGACAGTATGGGAATGAAAAACTGTTTTTT
CASTDRQYGNEKLFF
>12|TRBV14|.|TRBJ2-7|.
TGTGCCAGCAGCCAGGGCCACTACGAGCAGTACTTC
CASSQGHYEQYF
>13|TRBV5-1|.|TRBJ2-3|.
TGCGCCAGCAGCTTGGTTTTCAGGGATACGCAGTATTTT
CASSLVFRDTQYF
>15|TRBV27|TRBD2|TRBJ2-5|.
TGTGCCAGCAGTTTTTTAGCGGGCGTCCAAGAGACCCAGTACTTC
CASSFLAGVQETQYF
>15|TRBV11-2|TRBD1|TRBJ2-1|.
TGTGCCAGCAGCTCCCCCGGGACAGGGTACGGTGAGCAGTTCTTC
CASSSPGTGYGEQFF
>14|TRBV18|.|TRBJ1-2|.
TGTGCCAGCTCAGCCCGAGCAGGGGATGATGGCTACACCTTC
CASSARAGDDGYTF
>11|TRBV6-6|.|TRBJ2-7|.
TGTGCCAGCAGTTACGGGGGGGAGCAGTACTTC
CASSYGGEQYF
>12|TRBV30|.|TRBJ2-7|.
TGTGCCTGGAGAGGACTTTCCTACGAGCAGTACTTC
CAWRGLSYEQYF
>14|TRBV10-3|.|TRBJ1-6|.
TGTGCCATCAGTGAGCCAGGGCGGACTTCACCCCTCCACTTT
CAISEPGRTSPLHF
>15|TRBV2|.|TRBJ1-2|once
TGTGCCAGCAGTGATGGGGCGGGGGGACCCTATGGCTACACCTTC
CASSDGAGGPYGYTF
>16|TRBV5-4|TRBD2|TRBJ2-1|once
TGTGCCAGCAGCTCCGTCGGGACTAGCGGGGATAATGAGCAGTTCTTC
CASSSVGTSGDNEQFF
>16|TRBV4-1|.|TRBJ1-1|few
TGCGCCAGCAGCCGAGAAGGGGCGCGAATGAACACTGAAGCTTTCTTT
CASSREGARMNTEAFF
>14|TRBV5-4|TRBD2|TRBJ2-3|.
TGTGCCAGTACCACTAGCGGGAGCACAGATACGCAGTATTTT
CASTTSGSTDTQYF
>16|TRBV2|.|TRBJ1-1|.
TGTGCCAGCAGTGATGGTTTCTCAGGGCTCGGCACTGAAGCTTTCTTT
CASSDGFSGLGTEAFF